This entry lists 28 T cell receptor beta chains sequenced from one sample in a study of identical twins. TCRdb recomputed calls from the 5' RACE reads with MiXCR, one row per CDR3 protein. The sample consists of hundreds of thousands of distinct CDR3 sequences, 8.5% to 9% of them appearing once. The sample also formed part of further work on yellow fever vaccine responses in identical twins.

Sequences were obtained from PBMCs. These receptors came from a woman younger than 35 in good health.

This clonotype was seen many times. The V gene is TRBV13, the J gene TRBJ1-2; 7 nucleotides agree with TRBD1. The CDR3 loop spans 14 amino acids. Germline CDR1 and CDR2: PRHDT and FYEKMQ (reference sequence). Trimming cost V 1 base and J 6 bases; bases outside gene matches: 5. CDR3 amino acids: CASSLEKGAHGYTF. The CDR3 coding sequence is TGTGCCAGCAGCTTAGAGAAGGGGGCCCATGGCTACACCTTC.

Worth noting for this clonotype: One end of the junction fails to match germline, which may point to a read error. The chain recombines TRBV7-9 with TRBJ2-3; TRBD2 aligns across 8 bases. This CDR3 region has 14 residues. Germline assignment: CDR1 SEHNR and CDR2 FQNEAQ (reference sequence). CDR3 region: CASILDGTSNTQYF. The CDR3 coding sequence is TGTGCCAGCATCTTAGATGGGACTAGTAATACGCAGTATTTT.

This clonotype was recorded a few times. This rearrangement joins TRBV5-1 to TRBJ2-1; TRBD2 matches 10 bases. Per the germline V gene, CDR1 is SGHRS and CDR2 is YFSETQ. This CDR3 contains 15 residues. The V segment lost 7 bases and the J segment 5 bases; nucleotides outside the gene matches: 9. CDR3 residues: CASGPGLAADNEQFF. In DNA form, the CDR3 reads TGCGCCAGCGGGCCCGGACTAGCGGCTGACAATGAGCAGTTCTTC.

The chain recombines TRBV20-1 with TRBJ2-7, with a possible D match to TRBD1 (7 bases). Trimming took 2 bases from V and 9 from J, leaving 11 bases between them. Germline V gene data show CDR1 as DFQATT and CDR2 as SNEGSKA (reference sequence). The CDR3 is 11 amino acids. This CDR3 is CSARQGGRQYF. CDR3 nucleotides: TGCAGTGCTAGACAGGGGGGTCGGCAGTACTTC.

This clonotype was picked up a small number of times. The rearrangement uses TRBV15 and TRBJ2-7; TRBD1 matches 8 bases. After removal of 5 bases from V and 2 bases from J, the junction contained 5 bases not matched to a gene. CDR1 is LNHNV, CDR2 YYDKDF, per germline (reference sequence). This CDR3 spans 14 amino acids. Here the CDR3 DNA reads TGTGCCACCAGCGCAGGGACAGGTACCTACGAGCAGTACTTC. This sequence encodes CATSAGTGTYEQYF.

The chain couples TRBV15 to TRBJ2-1, with TRBD1 as a possible D gene (7 bases). Trimming pared 0 bases from V and 4 bases from J, leaving 13 bases between. The length of the CDR3 is 16 residues. Germline loops: CDR1 LNHNV, CDR2 YYDKDF (reference sequence). CDR3 residues: CATSRDQTGTYNEQFF. CDR3 DNA sequence: TGTGCCACCAGCAGAGATCAGACAGGGACTTACAATGAGCAGTTCTTC.

Worth noting for this clonotype: One base away lies a much larger clone, so this may be a sequencing read error. The V gene is TRBV3-1, the J gene TRBJ2-5; TRBD2 agrees at 8 bases. Germline loops: CDR1 LGHDT, CDR2 YNNKEL (reference sequence). V trimming: 0 bases; J trimming: 2 bases; junction bases outside the gene matches: 5. CDR3 length: 16 amino acids. DNA for the CDR3: TGTGCCAGCAGCCAAGATATAACTAGCGGACAAGAGACCCAGTACTTC. Residues: CASSQDITSGQETQYF.

In this sample, this clonotype turned up many times. The genes are TRBV11-2 and TRBJ2-7; no definite D call. V was pared by 2 bases and J by 2 bases, with 10 bases between. Germline V lookup: CDR1 SGHAT, CDR2 FQNNGV. The length of the CDR3 is 14 residues. Here the CDR3 DNA reads TGTGCCAGCAGCTTATCGGATGGGACCTACGAGCAGTACTTC. Amino acid sequence: CASSLSDGTYEQYF.

This clonotype was counted a few times. The rearrangement uses TRBV15 and TRBJ2-2; TRBD1 might be the D (6 bases). This CDR3 has 14 amino acids. Germline CDR1 reads LNHNV; CDR2 reads YYDKDF (reference sequence). V was cut by 0 bases and J by 8 bases, with 10 bases left in between. CDR3 in amino acids: CATSRDQGTGELFF. The CDR3 nucleotides read TGTGCCACCAGCAGAGATCAGGGGACAGGGGAGCTGTTTTTT.

As concerns this clonotype: A clone one base away is much larger, so this may be a read error. This chain connects TRBV29-1 to TRBJ2-7; 11 nucleotides match TRBD1. Germline-derived CDR1 and CDR2 are SQVTM and ANQGSEA. With 4 bases clipped from V and 3 bases from J, the junction kept 5 bases outside the gene matches. The CDR3 contains 14 residues. CDR3 DNA: TGCAGCGTTGGGGACAGGGGGAGCGTCTACGAGCAGTACTTC. This sequence encodes CSVGDRGSVYEQYF.

This clonotype appeared many times. The chain joins TRBV29-1 to TRBJ2-2; 9 bases align to TRBD1. The CDR3 has 12 residues. After removal of 6 bases from V and 12 bases from J, the junction contained 8 bases not matched to a gene. Germline V gene data show CDR1 as SQVTM and CDR2 as ANQGSEA. The CDR3 DNA reads as TGCAGCGTGGGACAGGGAGGGGGGCAGCTGTTTTTT. This gives the protein CSVGQGGGQLFF.

This clonotype appeared many times. V usage is TRBV29-1 and J usage is TRBJ2-5, with D unresolved. The germline V gene has CDR1 SQVTM and CDR2 ANQGSEA. There are 12 residues in the CDR3. Trimming cost V 4 bases and J 5 bases, with 11 bases left between them. CDR3 nucleotides: TGCAGCGTTGTTTATATATGGGAGACCCAGTACTTC. Amino acid sequence: CSVVYIWETQYF.

The chain uses TRBV29-1 and TRBJ1-1, with D possibly TRBD1 on 5 matching bases. The CDR3 contains 12 residues. Deletions cut 4 bases from V and 7 bases from J, with 13 bases between. Germline CDR1 reads SQVTM; CDR2 reads ANQGSEA. The CDR3 here is CSVGEGLIEAFF. CDR3 nucleotides: TGCAGCGTTGGAGAGGGACTTATTGAAGCTTTCTTT. Full variable domain (outside the CDR3, taken from reference TRBV29-1 and TRBJ1-1): SAVISQKPSRDICQRGTSLTIQCQVDSQVTMMFWYRQQPGQSLTLIATANQGSEATYESGFVIDKFPISRPNLTFSTLTVSNMSPEDSSIYLCSVGEGLIEAFFGQGTRLTVV.

This clonotype was seen a few times. J is TRBJ2-3 and V is TRBV2; D might be TRBD1 (6 bases). CDR1 and CDR2 (germline): SNHLY, FYNNEI. Trimming took off 0 bases at V and 0 bases at J, with 13 bases between the two ends. The CDR3 has 17 residues. The CDR3 is CASSEASGTLSTDTQYF. The CDR3 DNA reads TGTGCCAGCAGTGAAGCTTCCGGGACACTAAGCACAGATACGCAGTATTTT.

This clonotype was seen more than once but under ten times. This chain uses TRBV14 with TRBJ1-2; D is ambiguous. Germline assignment: CDR1 SGHDN and CDR2 FVKESK. The CDR3 totals 14 residues. V shed 0 bases and J shed 4 bases, with 9 bases lying between them. CDR3 in amino acids: CASSQDPRGYGYTF. The CDR3 coding sequence is TGTGCCAGCAGCCAAGATCCCAGAGGCTATGGCTACACCTTC.

Only a few counts were recorded for this clonotype. The V call is TRBV11-2, the J call TRBJ2-4; D is unresolved. Between the trimmed V and J ends, which lost 4 bases and 13 bases, there was a span of 14 bases. Germline V gene lookup returns CDR1 SGHAT and CDR2 FQNNGV. The CDR3 totals 12 residues. CDR3 DNA sequence: TGTGCCAGCAGCTACATTGGGGAACTCCAGTACTTC. It is translated as CASSYIGELQYF.

This clonotype showed up just a few times. The chain recombines TRBV10-3 with TRBJ2-3; possibly TRBD1 for D (6 bases). CDR3 length: 14 residues. Germline V gene data show CDR1 as ENHRY and CDR2 as SYGVKD. The V end lost 6 bases, the J end lost 3 bases, and 13 bases lay between the germline ends. Here the CDR3 reads CAISHREQTDTQYF. CDR3 nucleotide sequence: TGTGCCATCAGCCACAGGGAACAAACAGATACGCAGTATTTT.

The chain recombines TRBV29-1 with TRBJ2-2; D may be TRBD1 (6 bases). This CDR3 region has 13 residues. The germline gives CDR1 SQVTM, CDR2 ANQGSEA. Deletions cut 7 bases from V and 5 bases from J, with 14 bases between. The CDR3 bases are TGCAGCGCCGCGCAGGGGTTAACCGGGGAGCTGTTTTTT. It yields the protein CSAAQGLTGELFF.

The chain combines TRBV29-1 with TRBJ2-7, with 10 bases identical to TRBD1. Per germline, CDR1 SQVTM and CDR2 ANQGSEA. CDR3 length: 15 amino acids. With V trimmed by 0 bases and J by 6 bases, 8 bases remained unmatched. For the CDR3, the DNA is TGCAGCGTTGAAGAAAGGGGACAGGGGCAAGGCGAGCAGTACTTC. As protein: CSVEERGQGQGEQYF.

The chain links TRBV9 to TRBJ2-7; D perhaps matches TRBD2 (5 bases). The V end lost 4 bases, the J end lost 6 bases, and 23 bases lay between the germline ends. Per germline, CDR1 SGDLS and CDR2 YYNGEE. The CDR3 contains 16 residues. CDR3 bases: TGTGCCAGCAGCCCCGCAATAGAGCGGTCCCAGGCCGAGCAGTACTTC. Protein: CASSPAIERSQAEQYF.

This clonotype occurred a few times. The V and J genes are TRBV27 and TRBJ2-1; 12 bases agree with TRBD2. The ends lost 5 bases at V and 2 bases at J; junction bases unmatched: 13. The CDR3 totals 19 residues. The V gene's germline CDR1 is MNHEY and CDR2 SMNVEV (reference sequence). CDR3 amino acids: CASSPFGVLAGGPYNEQFF. CDR3 DNA sequence: TGTGCCAGCAGTCCCTTCGGGGTACTAGCGGGGGGACCCTACAATGAGCAGTTCTTC.

V gene TRBV15 combines with J gene TRBJ2-5; no firm D call. Between the trimmed V and J ends, which lost 0 bases and 5 bases, there was a span of 10 bases. CDR3 length equals 14 residues. Germline V gene data show CDR1 as LNHNV and CDR2 as YYDKDF (reference sequence). Here the CDR3 DNA reads TGTGCCACCAGCAGAGATCTTGGGGTGGAGACCCAGTACTTC. Its protein is CATSRDLGVETQYF.

This clonotype was seen only a few times. The chain is built from TRBV19 and TRBJ2-2; 7 positions agree with TRBD1. CDR1 is LNHDA and CDR2 is SQIVND in the germline V gene (reference sequence). The CDR3 contains 16 residues. The trim removed 1 base at V and 0 bases at J, leaving 2 bases unmatched. The CDR3 reads CASSIGQGANTGELFF. CDR3 nucleotide sequence: TGTGCCAGTAGTATAGGTCAGGGGGCGAACACCGGGGAGCTGTTTTTT. Full variable domain (remainder filled in from reference TRBV19 and TRBJ2-2): DGGITQSPKYLFRKEGQNVTLSCEQNLNHDAMYWYRQDPGQGLRLIYYSQIVNDFQKGDIAEGYSVSREKKESFPLTVTSAQKNPTAFYLCASSIGQGANTGELFFGEGSRLTVL.

This clonotype was counted ten times or more. The chain employs TRBV30 and TRBJ2-7, with D perhaps matching TRBD1 (6 bases). The CDR3 extends over 13 amino acids. The germline V and J ends were trimmed by 3 bases and 6 bases, with 15 bases remaining between them. The germline gives CDR1 GTSNPN, CDR2 SVGIG (reference sequence). The CDR3, as DNA: TGTGCCTGGAGAGTCGGACAGTGGGGCGAGCAGTACTTC. It yields the protein CAWRVGQWGEQYF.

The rearrangement links TRBV7-8 to TRBJ1-1, with D uncertain. The V end was cut by 5 bases, the J end by 4 bases, with 14 bases between. The length of the CDR3 is 14 residues. Germline values: CDR1 SGHVS, CDR2 FQNEAQ. DNA for the CDR3: TGTGCCAGCAGCCCGGACGGCTTCACCACTGAAGCTTTCTTT. As protein: CASSPDGFTTEAFF.

This clonotype was detected only a few times. The chain links TRBV20-1 to TRBJ1-2; D might be TRBD1 (6 bases). Looked up from germline, CDR1 is DFQATT and CDR2 is SNEGSKA (reference sequence). V shed 3 bases and J shed 0 bases, with 11 bases lying between them. CDR3 size: 14 residues. In DNA form, the CDR3 reads TGCAGTGCTAGGCCGGACAGCGCTAACTATGGCTACACCTTC. Protein product: CSARPDSANYGYTF.

This clonotype was observed a few times. The chain is built from TRBV20-1 and TRBJ2-5; 8 bases are a match to TRBD1. The CDR3 consists of 14 residues. Per the germline V gene, CDR1 is DFQATT and CDR2 is SNEGSKA (reference sequence). V shed 6 bases, J shed 1 base, and the junction held 7 bases outside the gene matches. The CDR3 DNA reads as TGCAGTGCCCCCCGGACAGGGCTCCAAGAGACCCAGTACTTC. Translated, it gives CSAPRTGLQETQYF.

CDR3 residues: CSARVASRYEQYF. The DNA for the CDR3 is TGCAGTGCTAGAGTAGCTAGTCGCTACGAGCAGTACTTC. V usage is TRBV20-1 and J usage is TRBJ2-7; D unresolved. This CDR3 comprises 13 residues. Looked up from germline, CDR1 is DFQATT and CDR2 is SNEGSKA (reference sequence). V lost 1 base and J 3 bases, leaving 10 bases between the germline ends.